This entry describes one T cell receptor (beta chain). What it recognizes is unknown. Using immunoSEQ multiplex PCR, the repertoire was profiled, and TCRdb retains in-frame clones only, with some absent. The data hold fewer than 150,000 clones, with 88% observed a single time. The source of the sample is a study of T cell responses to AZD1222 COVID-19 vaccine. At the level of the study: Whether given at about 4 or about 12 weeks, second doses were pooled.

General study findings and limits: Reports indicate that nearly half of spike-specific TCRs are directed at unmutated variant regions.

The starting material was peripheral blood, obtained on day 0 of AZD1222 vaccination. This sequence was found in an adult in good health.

Written as DNA, the CDR3 is TGTGCCAGCAGCCTTAACCCTCTCTCTGGAAACACCATATATTTT. Its protein is CASSLNPLSGNTIYF. This chain connects TRBV11-2 to TRBJ1-3, with unresolved D. CDR3 length: 15 amino acids. Trimming removed 5 bases at V and 0 bases at J, with 11 bases between. The V gene's germline CDR1 is SGHAT and CDR2 FQNNGV.